The 16 T cell receptor beta chains listed next were all sequenced from one sample in a study of identifying expanded T cells in peripheral blood. The table came from immunoSEQ multiplex PCR; TCRdb's copy has only in-frame clones and leaves some out. The data contain fewer than 55,000 clones, 82% of them seen just once; the ten biggest clones take up approximately 15%. Specimen: blood. Receptors originate from a person aged 18 to 70 in good health.

The chain recombines TRBV5-1 with TRBJ1-4; D is ambiguous. Trimming took 0 bases from V and 7 from J, leaving 7 bases between them. This CDR3 is 13 amino acids long. Germline-derived CDR1 and CDR2 are SGHRS and YFSETQ. The CDR3 DNA is TGCGCCAGCAGCTTGGTGGTGGGTGAAAAACTGTTTTTT. Its translation is CASSLVVGEKLFF.

A remark on this clone: A read error may account for a junction end that differs from germline. The chain has TRBV6-5 and TRBJ1-5; tentatively, D is TRBD1 (5 bases). The CDR3 extends over 14 amino acids. Germline loops: CDR1 MNHEY, CDR2 SVGAGI. Here the CDR3 DNA reads TGTGCCACCAGTGAGCAGGGACCAGATCAGCCCCAGCATTTT. Protein product: CATSEQGPDQPQHF.

This sequence joins TRBV11-2 and TRBJ1-1; 9 positions agree with TRBD1. The CDR3 extends over 13 amino acids. Germline-derived CDR1 and CDR2 are SGHAT and FQNNGV. The trim removed 5 bases at V and 4 bases at J, leaving 2 bases unmatched. This CDR3 reads CASSMTGGTEAFF. For the CDR3, the DNA is TGTGCCAGCAGCATGACAGGGGGCACTGAAGCTTTCTTT. The full variable domain, in which reference TRBV11-2 and TRBJ1-1 provide the parts outside the CDR3, is EAGVAQSPRYKIIEKRQSVAFWCNPISGHATLYWYQQILGQGPKLLIQFQNNGVVDDSQLPKDRFSAERLKGVDSTLKIQPAKLEDSAVYLCASSMTGGTEAFFGQGTRLTVV.

The rearrangement uses TRBV7-7 and TRBJ2-2, with TRBD2 identical over 8 bases. After removal of 5 bases from V and 1 base from J, the junction contained 9 bases not matched to a gene. CDR3 size: 17 residues. Germline-derived CDR1 and CDR2 are SSHAT and FNYEAQ (reference sequence). The CDR3 loop reads CASSLRTSSQNTGELFF. The CDR3, as DNA: TGTGCCAGCAGCCTCAGGACTAGCAGTCAGAACACCGGGGAGCTGTTTTTT.

The chain joins TRBV7-2 to TRBJ2-1; weak D call: TRBD2 (6 bases). Germline V gene lookup returns CDR1 SGHTA and CDR2 FQGNSA. The CDR3 extends over 16 amino acids. V shed 0 bases and J shed 2 bases, with 11 bases lying between them. CDR3 loop: CASSLASGLPYNEQFF. The CDR3 DNA sequence: TGTGCCAGCAGCTTAGCCAGCGGGCTCCCCTACAATGAGCAGTTCTTC.

This clone has only one observation. The rearrangement links TRBV2 to TRBJ1-1, with D perhaps matching TRBD1 (5 bases). The V end lost 8 bases, the J end lost 4 bases, and 11 bases lay between the germline ends. Germline CDR1 reads SNHLY; CDR2 reads FYNNEI. This CDR3 spans 12 amino acids. CDR3 sequence (DNA): TGTGCCAGCGCCAGGGATAGCACTGAAGCTTTCTTT. It codes for CASARDSTEAFF.

The chain links TRBV29-1 to TRBJ2-1; D call uncertain. The germline V and J ends were trimmed by 3 bases and 4 bases, with 4 bases remaining between them. CDR1 and CDR2 (germline): SQVTM, ANQGSEA. The CDR3 is 11 residues long. CDR3 loop: CSVDRYNEQFF. CDR3 nucleotide sequence: TGCAGCGTTGACAGATACAATGAGCAGTTCTTC.

The CDR3 spells CASSLWQPLNYGYTF. CDR3 coding DNA: TGTGCCAGCAGCTTGTGGCAGCCTCTTAACTATGGCTACACCTTC. V usage is TRBV5-4 and J usage is TRBJ1-2; no firm D call. The CDR3 is made up of 15 amino acids. V was pared by 1 base and J by 1 base, with 11 bases between. The germline V gene has CDR1 SGHNT and CDR2 YYREEE (reference sequence). The whole variable domain, filled in from reference TRBV5-4 and TRBJ1-2, reads ETGVTQSPTHLIKTRGQQVTLRCSSQSGHNTVSWYQQALGQGPQFIFQYYREEENGRGNFPPRFSGLQFPNYSSELNVNALELDDSALYLCASSLWQPLNYGYTFGSGTRLTVV.

This rearrangement joins TRBV27 to TRBJ2-7, with D unclear. CDR1 MNHEY and CDR2 SMNVEV come from the germline V gene (reference sequence). This CDR3 has 13 residues. The V end was cut by 4 bases, the J end by 6 bases, with 13 bases between. This chain's CDR3 is CASSSRYRGEQYF. Written as DNA, the CDR3 is TGTGCCAGCAGTTCCCGTTACAGAGGCGAGCAGTACTTC.

The rearrangement links TRBV9 to TRBJ2-7; the match to TRBD2 covers 8 bases. CDR1 is SGDLS, CDR2 YYNGEE, per germline. With 4 bases clipped from V and 3 bases from J, the junction kept 6 bases outside the gene matches. The CDR3 has 14 amino acids. CDR3 in DNA: TGTGCCAGCAGCACCGGACTAGCTAACTACGAGCAGTACTTC. Translated, it gives CASSTGLANYEQYF.

The chain carries TRBV15 and TRBJ1-6; D ambiguous. Looked up from germline, CDR1 is LNHNV and CDR2 is YYDKDF (reference sequence). Trimming stripped 0 bases from V and 2 bases from J, with 2 bases between. The CDR3 extends over 14 amino acids. CDR3 loop: CATSRDTYNSPLHF. The CDR3 DNA reads TGTGCCACCAGCAGAGACACCTATAATTCACCCCTCCACTTT.

A few counts support this clone. The chain is built from TRBV19 and TRBJ2-7; 7 bases are shared with TRBD1. The CDR3 runs to 14 residues. Germline CDR1 and CDR2: LNHDA and SQIVND (reference sequence). The ends lost 5 bases at V and 0 bases at J; junction bases unmatched: 4. CDR3 coding DNA: TGTGCCAGTAGTTCATCAGGGGGCTCCTACGAGCAGTACTTC. Its translation is CASSSSGGSYEQYF.

The gene calls are TRBV6-1 and TRBJ1-6; D is unresolved. Trimming shortened V by 3 bases and J by 13 bases, and 19 bases separated the two germline ends. The CDR3 has 15 amino acids. CDR1 and CDR2 from the germline V gene are MNHNS and SASEGT. The CDR3: CASSDVGPLLSPLHF. CDR3 coding DNA: TGTGCCAGCAGTGATGTCGGACCCTTACTTAGCCCCCTCCACTTT.

This clone was seen more than once but under ten times. This chain uses TRBV2 with TRBJ2-3, with 10 bases matching TRBD2. Germline-derived CDR1 and CDR2 are SNHLY and FYNNEI. CDR3 length: 16 residues. V was pared by 6 bases and J by 3 bases, with 9 bases of the junction left unmatched. The CDR3 bases are TGTGCCAGCAGACTAGGCGCTAGCGGGGGTACAGATACGCAGTATTTT. Its translation: CASRLGASGGTDTQYF.

The J gene is TRBJ2-3, the V gene TRBV5-4; 9 nucleotides agree with TRBD1. There are 15 residues in the CDR3. V was pared by 5 bases and J by 3 bases, with 7 bases of the junction left unmatched. Germline CDR1 and CDR2: SGHNT and YYREEE (reference sequence). CDR3 DNA sequence: TGTGCCAGCAGAACTTACAGGGGGCAAACAGATACGCAGTATTTT. It yields the protein CASRTYRGQTDTQYF. Together with reference TRBV5-4 and TRBJ2-3, the CDR3 gives the full variable domain: ETGVTQSPTHLIKTRGQQVTLRCSSQSGHNTVSWYQQALGQGPQFIFQYYREEENGRGNFPPRFSGLQFPNYSSELNVNALELDDSALYLCASRTYRGQTDTQYFGPGTRLTVL.

The chain recombines TRBV2 with TRBJ2-1, with TRBD2 identical over 14 bases. The CDR3 is 14 amino acids. CDR1 and CDR2 (germline): SNHLY, FYNNEI. Unmatched junction bases numbered 1, after V lost 6 bases and J lost 6 bases. CDR3 in amino acids: CASRGTSGSNEQFF. The CDR3 region has the DNA TGTGCCAGCAGGGGGACTAGCGGGAGCAATGAGCAGTTCTTC.